The 3 T cell receptor beta chains presented below share a single source sample, sequenced in a study of cytomegalovirus exposure and HLA in healthy donors. The PCR made use of 60 Vbeta and 13 Jbeta primers. Sequencing was performed with immunoSEQ multiplex PCR; in TCRdb, only in-frame clones are kept and a portion is missing. Of around 120,000 clones in the sample, over 70% were seen once. Material for sequencing was PBMCs. These receptors were taken from a woman between 40 and 55 years old in good health and CMV-seronegative.

The sample holds one count of this clone. V gene TRBV4-2 combines with J gene TRBJ1-5; D perhaps matches TRBD1 (5 bases). Trimming cost V 4 bases and J 6 bases, with 25 bases left between them. CDR1 and CDR2 from the germline V gene are LGHNA and YNFKEQ. This CDR3 is built from 18 residues. The CDR3 here is CASSLSRGLNGGGQPQHF. The CDR3 DNA follows: TGTGCCAGCAGCCTATCGAGGGGACTCAACGGAGGTGGTCAGCCCCAGCATTTT.

Comment on this clone: This specimen includes other DNA sequences encoding the same CDR3. The rearrangement joins TRBV7-9 to TRBJ1-2, with D unresolved. The V gene's germline CDR1 is SEHNR and CDR2 FQNEAQ (reference sequence). The V end lost 1 base, the J end lost 2 bases, and 11 bases lay between the germline ends. The CDR3 runs to 15 residues. CDR3 nucleotide sequence: TGTGCCAGCAGCTTAGTGGTGCAGGCGAACTATGGCTACACCTTC. Residues: CASSLVVQANYGYTF.

The rearrangement uses TRBV15 and TRBJ1-6, with 8 bases lining up with TRBD1. The CDR3 length is 15 residues. CDR1 is LNHNV, CDR2 YYDKDF, per germline (reference sequence). The V segment lost 3 bases and the J segment 7 bases; nucleotides outside the gene matches: 5. DNA of the CDR3: TGTGCCACCAGCAGCCTTACAGGGGGAAATTCACCCCTCCACTTT. Amino acid sequence: CATSSLTGGNSPLHF.